This is a list of T cell receptor beta chains from one sample in a study of early T cells in non-severe SARS-CoV-2 infection. Each CDR3 protein is one row after TCRdb ran MiXCR on the 5' RACE reads. The data contain about 92,000 distinct CDR3 sequences, 13% to 15% of them seen just once; the ten biggest clones take up roughly 7%. The sequenced sample consisted of whole blood. These receptors originate from an adult who was a healthcare worker with PCR-confirmed SARS-CoV-2 infection or an uninfected control (not recorded which). The CDR3 runs from the conserved cysteine through the conserved F or W. D genes are given only for firm matches. Where a row states a size, it is once, few, many or the class of an expanded clone; other rows omit it.

>TRBJ1-5|TRBV19|.|many
CASKSREGRPSNQPQHF
TGTGCCAGTAAGTCTCGCGAGGGCCGACCTAGCAATCAGCCCCAGCATTTT
>TRBJ1-3|TRBV7-9|TRBD1|many
CASFSREGAKITGNTIYF
TGTGCCAGCTTCTCCCGGGAGGGGGCAAAGATTACTGGAAACACCATATATTTT
>TRBJ2-7|TRBV10-3|.|.
CAISEGEYEQYF
TGTGCCATCAGTGAAGGAGAGTACGAGCAGTACTTC
>TRBJ1-2|TRBV29-1|.|.
CSAVGNLYGYTF
TGCAGTGCCGTCGGGAACCTCTATGGCTACACCTTC
>TRBJ1-1|TRBV12-3/TRBV12-4|.|few
CASSLWGLSTEAFF
TGTGCCAGCAGTTTATGGGGGTTAAGCACTGAAGCTTTCTTT
>TRBJ1-5|TRBV30|.|few
CAWSVERGPNQPQHF
TGTGCCTGGAGTGTGGAGAGGGGCCCAAATCAGCCCCAGCATTTT
>TRBJ2-3|TRBV6-2/TRBV6-3|.|.
CASMRSSGTDTQYF
TGTGCCAGCATGAGGAGTAGCGGCACAGATACGCAGTATTTT
>TRBJ2-7|TRBV4-1|.|.
CASSQSGEQYF
TGCGCCAGCAGCCAATCTGGCGAGCAGTACTTC
>TRBJ2-2|TRBV20-1|.|few
CSGEDHTGELFF
TGCAGTGGGGAGGATCACACCGGGGAGCTGTTTTTT
>TRBJ2-7|TRBV7-9|TRBD1|.
CASSRRTGPYEQYF
TGTGCCAGCAGTCGACGGACAGGGCCCTACGAGCAGTACTTC
>TRBJ2-7|TRBV11-3|.|few
CASSLMTSHEQYF
TGTGCCAGCAGCTTAATGACGAGCCACGAGCAGTACTTC
>TRBJ1-1|TRBV7-9|.|few
CASSYISARTEAFF
TGTGCCAGCAGCTATATTTCGGCTAGGACTGAAGCTTTCTTT
>TRBJ2-7|TRBV4-1|.|.
CASSQEIDSSYEQYF
TGCGCCAGCAGCCAAGAAATTGACTCGTCCTACGAGCAGTACTTC
>TRBJ2-5|TRBV6-5|TRBD1|few
CASSKPRDRGRGETQYF
TGTGCCAGCAGTAAACCCCGGGACAGGGGGCGCGGAGAGACCCAGTACTTC
>TRBJ1-1|TRBV29-1|.|.
CSVLPNQGNEAFF
TGCAGCGTTCTGCCCAACCAGGGAAATGAAGCTTTCTTT
>TRBJ2-1|TRBV11-2|.|few
CASSLSGFDGFF
TGTGCCAGCAGCTTATCGGGATTCGACGGGTTCTTC
>TRBJ2-7|TRBV10-3|.|few
CAISAGFEQYF
TGTGCCATCAGTGCGGGGTTCGAGCAGTACTTC
>TRBJ2-7|TRBV30|.|.
CAWSFRVPYEQYF
TGTGCCTGGAGTTTCAGGGTACCCTACGAGCAGTACTTC
>TRBJ1-1|TRBV6-1|.|many
CASSEVTNTEAFF
TGTGCCAGCAGTGAAGTTACGAACACTGAAGCTTTCTTT
>TRBJ1-2|TRBV7-6|TRBD1|.
CASSGGQGRRYGYTF
TGTGCCAGCAGCGGTGGACAGGGACGTCGTTATGGCTACACCTTC
>TRBJ2-7|TRBV27|.|.
CASSLSRIGWQYF
TGTGCCAGCAGTTTATCGAGGATAGGGTGGCAGTACTTC
>TRBJ1-5|TRBV27|.|.
CASSLVGTFNQPQHF
TGTGCCAGCAGTTTAGTCGGGACCTTCAATCAGCCCCAGCATTTT
>TRBJ2-2|TRBV29-1|.|.
CSGGGQNPFSGNTGELFF
TGCAGCGGGGGGGGCCAGAACCCCTTCTCCGGGAACACCGGGGAGCTGTTTTTT
>TRBJ2-3|TRBV12-3/TRBV12-4|.|few
CASSLASPLSDTQYF
TGTGCCAGCAGTTTAGCTAGCCCACTCTCAGATACGCAGTATTTT
>TRBJ1-1|TRBV10-2|.|.
CASSWDGDTEAFF
TGCGCCAGCAGTTGGGACGGTGACACTGAAGCTTTCTTT
>TRBJ2-7|TRBV4-1|.|once
CASSLADGSSYEQYF
TGCGCCAGCAGCCTAGCGGACGGGAGCTCCTACGAGCAGTACTTC
>TRBJ1-5|TRBV25-1|.|.
CASSYGEQPQHF
TGTGCCAGCAGCTACGGTGAACAGCCCCAGCATTTT
>TRBJ2-1|TRBV11-3|.|few
CASSLAGNHYNEQFF
TGTGCCAGCAGCTTAGCAGGGAACCACTACAATGAGCAGTTCTTC
>TRBJ2-3|TRBV12-3/TRBV12-4|.|.
CASSSPWGTQDTQYF
TGTGCCAGCAGTTCCCCCTGGGGGACACAAGATACGCAGTATTTT
>TRBJ1-1|TRBV5-1|.|.
CASSIEGPGNTEAFF
TGCGCCAGCAGCATTGAGGGACCGGGGAACACTGAAGCTTTCTTT
>TRBJ2-3|TRBV9|.|many
CASSVGRAWGTDTQYF
TGTGCCAGCAGCGTAGGCCGGGCATGGGGCACAGATACGCAGTATTTT
>TRBJ2-7|TRBV27|TRBD2|few
CASSLSWREVGRLQYF
TGTGCCAGCAGTTTATCTTGGCGGGAGGTTGGTAGACTACAGTACTTC
>TRBJ1-1|TRBV4-1|.|few
CASSQDTTEAFF
TGCGCCAGCAGCCAAGATACCACTGAAGCTTTCTTT
>TRBJ2-7|TRBV28|.|.
CASSLVGRLTYEQYF
TGTGCCAGCAGTTTAGTGGGACGCCTGACCTACGAGCAGTACTTC
>TRBJ1-2|TRBV4-2|.|few
CASSQAVGVNYGYTF
TGTGCCAGCAGCCAAGCGGTCGGAGTGAACTATGGCTACACCTTC
>TRBJ1-1|TRBV7-2|TRBD1|.
CASSLVAGQGNTEAFF
TGTGCCAGCAGCTTAGTCGCGGGACAGGGAAACACTGAAGCTTTCTTT
>TRBJ2-7|TRBV28|.|many
CASSLTGIRYEQYF
TGTGCCAGCAGTCTTACAGGGATACGGTACGAGCAGTACTTC
>TRBJ1-5|TRBV21-1|.|.
CASLRGEGLINQPQHF
TGTGCCAGCCTTCGCGGGGAGGGGCTTATCAATCAGCCCCAGCATTTT